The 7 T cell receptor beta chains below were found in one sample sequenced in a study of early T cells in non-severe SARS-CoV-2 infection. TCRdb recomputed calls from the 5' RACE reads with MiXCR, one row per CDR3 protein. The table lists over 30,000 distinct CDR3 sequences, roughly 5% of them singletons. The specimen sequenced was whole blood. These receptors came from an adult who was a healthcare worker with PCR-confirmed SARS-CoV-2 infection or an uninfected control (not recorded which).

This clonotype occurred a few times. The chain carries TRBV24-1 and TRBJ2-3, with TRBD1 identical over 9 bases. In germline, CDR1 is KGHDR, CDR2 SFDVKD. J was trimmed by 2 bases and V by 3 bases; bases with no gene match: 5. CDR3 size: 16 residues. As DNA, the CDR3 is TGTGCCACCAGTGATCCTACAGGGGGCTTCACAGATACGCAGTATTTT. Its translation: CATSDPTGGFTDTQYF.

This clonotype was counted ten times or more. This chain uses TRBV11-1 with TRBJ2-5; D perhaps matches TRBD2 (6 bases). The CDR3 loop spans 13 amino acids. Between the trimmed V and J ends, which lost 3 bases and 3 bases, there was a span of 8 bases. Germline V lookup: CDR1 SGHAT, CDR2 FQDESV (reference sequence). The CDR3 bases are TGTGCCAGCAGCTTCGGACTAAAAGAGACCCAGTACTTC. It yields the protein CASSFGLKETQYF.

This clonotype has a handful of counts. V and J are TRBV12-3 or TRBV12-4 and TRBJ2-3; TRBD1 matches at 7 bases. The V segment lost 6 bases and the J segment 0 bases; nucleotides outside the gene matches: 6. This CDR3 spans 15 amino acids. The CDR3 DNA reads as TGTGCCAGCAGATCCTCGGGACAGAGCACAGATACGCAGTATTTT. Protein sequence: CASRSSGQSTDTQYF.

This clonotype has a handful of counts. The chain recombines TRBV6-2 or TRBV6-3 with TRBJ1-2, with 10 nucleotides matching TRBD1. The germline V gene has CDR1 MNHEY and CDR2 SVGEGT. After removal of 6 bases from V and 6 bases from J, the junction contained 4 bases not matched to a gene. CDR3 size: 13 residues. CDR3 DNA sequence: TGTGCCAGCAGGAGACAGGGGGCGGATGGCTACACCTTC. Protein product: CASRRQGADGYTF.

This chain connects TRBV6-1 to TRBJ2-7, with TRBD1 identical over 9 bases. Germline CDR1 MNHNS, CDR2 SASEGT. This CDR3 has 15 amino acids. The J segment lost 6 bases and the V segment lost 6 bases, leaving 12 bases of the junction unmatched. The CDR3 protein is CASRLNRDRVVEQYF. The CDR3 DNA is TGTGCCAGCAGACTAAACCGGGACAGGGTTGTCGAGCAGTACTTC.

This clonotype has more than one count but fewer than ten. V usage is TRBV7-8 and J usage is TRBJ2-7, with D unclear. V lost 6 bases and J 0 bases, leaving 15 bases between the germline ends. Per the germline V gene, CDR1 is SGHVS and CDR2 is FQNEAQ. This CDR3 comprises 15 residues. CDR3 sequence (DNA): TGTGCCAGCAGTCAGGTTCCGGAACCCTCCTACGAGCAGTACTTC. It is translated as CASSQVPEPSYEQYF. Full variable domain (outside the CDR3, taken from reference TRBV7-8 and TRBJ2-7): GAGVSQSPRYKVAKRGQDVALRCDPISGHVSLFWYQQALGQGPEFLTYFQNEAQLDKSGLPSDRFFAERPEGSVSTLKIQRTQQEDSAVYLCASSQVPEPSYEQYFGPGTRLTVT.

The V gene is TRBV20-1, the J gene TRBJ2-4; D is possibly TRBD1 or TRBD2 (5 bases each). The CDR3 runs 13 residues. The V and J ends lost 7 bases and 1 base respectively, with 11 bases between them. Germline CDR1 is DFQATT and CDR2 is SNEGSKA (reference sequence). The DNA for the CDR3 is TGCAGTGTCAAAGAGGGGGCCAAAAACATTCAGTACTTC. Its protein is CSVKEGAKNIQYF.